This is a list of T cell receptor beta chains from one sample in a study of OX40 agonist ivuxolimab in advanced cancers. TCRdb's table, derived via immunoSEQ multiplex PCR, lists solely in-frame clones and lacks some. The data show about 78,000 clones, with roughly 80% seen just once and around 0.44% held by the top ten. The specimen was CD4+ or CD8+ T cells sorted from blood, collected in a trial of the OX40 agonist ivuxolimab. The receptors stem from an adult with an advanced solid tumor such as melanoma, head and neck, liver or kidney cancer. Both conserved end residues are part of each CDR3. D genes are given only for firm matches. Not all rows give a size; the values are once, few, many and, for expanded clones, a class.

abundance: NA; v_gene: TRBV7-8; j_gene: TRBJ1-2; d_gene: NA; CDR3nt: TGTGCCAGCAGCCTCACGACAGCCTCTCAGGGCTACACCTTC; CDR3aa: CASSLTTASQGYTF
abundance: NA; v_gene: TRBV19; j_gene: TRBJ2-1; d_gene: NA; CDR3nt: TGTGCCAGTAGTCCCCGGGACGCAGTTCGCAATGAGCAGTTCTTC; CDR3aa: CASSPRDAVRNEQFF
abundance: NA; v_gene: TRBV14; j_gene: TRBJ1-1; d_gene: NA; CDR3nt: TGTGCCAGCAGCCGAAACAGGGTTGGAGGTTTGACTGAAGCTTTCTTT; CDR3aa: CASSRNRVGGLTEAFF
abundance: NA; v_gene: TRBV10-2; j_gene: TRBJ1-6; d_gene: NA; CDR3nt: TGCGCCAGCAGTAGGGGGGGCTCACCCCTCCACTTT; CDR3aa: CASSRGGSPLHF
abundance: NA; v_gene: TRBV27; j_gene: TRBJ2-3; d_gene: TRBD2; CDR3nt: TGTGCCAGCAGTATTCTCAGCGGGGTGAACACAGATACGCAGTATTTT; CDR3aa: CASSILSGVNTDTQYF
abundance: few; v_gene: TRBV27; j_gene: TRBJ1-4; d_gene: TRBD1; CDR3nt: TGTGCCAGCAGTCTCCAAGGACAGGGTCATGAAAAACTGTTTTTT; CDR3aa: CASSLQGQGHEKLFF
abundance: NA; v_gene: TRBV18; j_gene: TRBJ2-7; d_gene: TRBD1; CDR3nt: TGTGCCAGCCGGGACAGCCTAACCTACGAGCAGTACTTC; CDR3aa: CASRDSLTYEQYF
abundance: NA; v_gene: TRBV30; j_gene: TRBJ2-7; d_gene: TRBD2; CDR3nt: TGTGCCTGGAGTTCCCTAGCGGGAAAGACCTACGAGCAGTACTTC; CDR3aa: CAWSSLAGKTYEQYF
abundance: NA; v_gene: TRBV5-4; j_gene: TRBJ2-5; d_gene: TRBD2; CDR3nt: TGTGCCAGCAGCTTGATGTGGCTAGCGGGGGCCCAAGAGACCCAGTACTTC; CDR3aa: CASSLMWLAGAQETQYF
abundance: NA; v_gene: TRBV28; j_gene: TRBJ1-2; d_gene: NA; CDR3nt: TGTGCCATCCTAGGGTGGGACTATGGCTACACCTTC; CDR3aa: CAILGWDYGYTF
abundance: NA; v_gene: TRBV20-1; j_gene: TRBJ1-5; d_gene: NA; CDR3nt: TGCAGTGCTGCTGGTCAGCCCCAGCATTTT; CDR3aa: CSAAGQPQHF
abundance: NA; v_gene: TRBV29-1; j_gene: TRBJ2-7; d_gene: NA; CDR3nt: TGCAGCGTGCTACAGAGTTCCTACGAGCAGTACTTC; CDR3aa: CSVLQSSYEQYF
abundance: few; v_gene: TRBV4-1; j_gene: TRBJ1-5; d_gene: NA; CDR3nt: TGCGCCAGCAGCCCACGATGGAGGGACGGGCCCCAGCATTTT; CDR3aa: CASSPRWRDGPQHF
abundance: few; v_gene: TRBV28; j_gene: TRBJ1-1; d_gene: NA; CDR3nt: TGTGCCAGCAGTTTGGGCGGAGCCGACAACACTGAAGCTTTCTTT; CDR3aa: CASSLGGADNTEAFF